This T cell receptor (beta chain) was identified during a study of T cell responses to AZD1222 COVID-19 vaccine. Findings of the study overall: A rise in Spike-specific TCR breadth and depth followed two AZD1222 doses. Baseline serostatus was positive in only six AZD1222 recipients.

As for this clone: Antigen specificity is unknown. One junction end disagrees with the germline gene, perhaps due to a read error.

Germline V gives CDR1 SGHAT, CDR2 FQNNGV. This CDR3 contains 11 residues. TCRdb's copy holds only in-frame clones and misses some; the assay was immunoSEQ multiplex PCR. The sample carries around 100,000 clones, roughly 91% recorded once. The receptor was derived from an adult in good health. The sequencing used peripheral blood, collected on day 0 of AZD1222 vaccination. This chain links TRBV11-2 with TRBJ2-1; D ambiguous. Written as DNA, the CDR3 is TGTGCCAGCAGCTTAGAAAAGCTCCAGGTCTTC. Protein product: CASSLEKLQVF.